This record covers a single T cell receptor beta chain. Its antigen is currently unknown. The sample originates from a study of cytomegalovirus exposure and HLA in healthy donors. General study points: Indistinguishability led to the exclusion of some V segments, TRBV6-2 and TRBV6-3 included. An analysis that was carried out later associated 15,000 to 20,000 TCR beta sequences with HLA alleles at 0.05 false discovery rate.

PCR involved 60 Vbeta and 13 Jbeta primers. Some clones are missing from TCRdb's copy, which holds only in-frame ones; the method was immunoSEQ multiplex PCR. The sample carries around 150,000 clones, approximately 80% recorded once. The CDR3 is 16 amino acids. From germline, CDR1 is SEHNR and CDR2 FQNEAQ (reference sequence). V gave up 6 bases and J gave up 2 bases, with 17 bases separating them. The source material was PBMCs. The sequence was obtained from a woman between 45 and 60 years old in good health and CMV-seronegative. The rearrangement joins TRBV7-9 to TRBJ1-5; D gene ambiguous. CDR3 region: CASSPLNTVGNQPQHF. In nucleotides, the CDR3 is TGTGCCAGCAGTCCACTAAACACTGTAGGCAATCAGCCCCAGCATTTT.